The 9 T cell receptor beta chains presented below share a single source sample, sequenced in a study of OX40 agonist ivuxolimab in advanced cancers. Sequenced by immunoSEQ multiplex PCR; TCRdb stores in-frame clones only, minus some. The repertoire includes tens of thousands of clones, about 82% of them detected once, and under 5% sits in the top ten. The sample was CD4+ or CD8+ T cells sorted from blood, taken in a trial of the OX40 agonist ivuxolimab. These receptors all stem from an adult with an advanced solid tumor such as melanoma, head and neck, liver or kidney cancer.

Notes on this clone: The same CDR3 also results from other DNA sequences found in this sample. The rearrangement joins TRBV7-8 to TRBJ1-2; 10 bases are shared with TRBD1. The CDR3 spans 15 residues. Germline V CDR1 and CDR2: SGHVS, FQNEAQ. V lost 2 bases to trimming and J lost 4 bases; unmatched junction nucleotides: 4. As DNA, the CDR3 is TGTGCCAGCAGCTTAAGACGGGACAGGGGCTATGGCTACACCTTC. Translating it yields CASSLRRDRGYGYTF.

This clone was picked up a small number of times. The rearrangement uses TRBV4-1 and TRBJ2-3, with 7 bases fitting TRBD1. V shed 0 bases and J 3 bases; nucleotides not matched to a gene: 9. The germline V gene encodes CDR1 MGHRA and CDR2 YSYEKL. The CDR3 sequence is 17 residues long. This CDR3 is CASSQERTGSITDTQYF. For the CDR3, the DNA is TGCGCCAGCAGCCAAGAGAGGACAGGAAGTATAACAGATACGCAGTATTTT.

The chain joins TRBV5-1 to TRBJ2-3; either TRBD1 or TRBD2 may fit D (5 bases each). The CDR3 loop spans 15 amino acids. Germline V gene lookup returns CDR1 SGHRS and CDR2 YFSETQ. V was pared by 3 bases and J by 1 base, with 12 bases between. CDR3: CASSSLGDRTDTQYF. CDR3 DNA: TGCGCCAGCAGCTCCCTGGGGGATCGCACAGATACGCAGTATTTT.

The chain couples TRBV5-4 to TRBJ2-1; perhaps TRBD2 as D (6 bases). The germline V and J ends were trimmed by 5 bases and 3 bases, with 15 bases remaining between them. Germline V lookup: CDR1 SGHNT, CDR2 YYREEE (reference sequence). This CDR3 region has 15 residues. CDR3 DNA: TGTGCCAGCAGTCTCCCCGGGACTGTCTACAATGAGCAGTTCTTC. It is translated as CASSLPGTVYNEQFF.

This clone came up a few times. An end of the junction does not agree with germline; a read error may underlie this. J is TRBJ2-5 and V is TRBV15, with D hard to call. This CDR3 has 13 residues. The germline V gene has CDR1 LNHNV and CDR2 YYDKDF (reference sequence). As DNA, the CDR3 is TGTGCCACCGGCAGAGACCAACGAGAGACCCAGTACTTC. Its translation is CATGRDQRETQYF.

This chain uses TRBV11-2 with TRBJ2-3, with 12 bases that match TRBD2. The CDR3 extends over 16 amino acids. Germline trimming cut 5 bases from V and 5 bases from J; bases unmatched to any gene: 8. Germline V gene data show CDR1 as SGHAT and CDR2 as FQNNGV. CDR3 region: CASSRASGGEGDTQYF. The CDR3 DNA is TGTGCCAGCAGCCGCGCTAGCGGGGGGGAGGGAGATACGCAGTATTTT.

This clone rates as medium-sized. The chain employs TRBV28 and TRBJ2-7; 7 nucleotides line up with TRBD1. The germline V gene has CDR1 MDHEN and CDR2 SYDVKM. CDR3 length equals 15 residues. Unmatched junction bases numbered 10, after V lost 6 bases and J lost 2 bases. Here the CDR3 DNA reads TGTGCCAGCAGGGGGACAGACAGTACCCCCTACGAGCAGTACTTC. It yields the protein CASRGTDSTPYEQYF.

The chain has TRBV7-2 and TRBJ2-5; 9 positions match TRBD2. Losses at the gene ends were 5 bases for V and 1 base for J; bases not matched to a gene: 5. Germline V gene data show CDR1 as SGHTA and CDR2 as FQGNSA. This CDR3 is 15 amino acids long. The CDR3 sequence is CASSQLAGPQETQYF. In nucleotides, the CDR3 is TGTGCCAGCAGCCAGCTAGCGGGGCCCCAAGAGACCCAGTACTTC.

V and J are TRBV2 and TRBJ2-2; the D gene is possibly TRBD2 (6 bases). Germline values: CDR1 SNHLY, CDR2 FYNNEI. CDR3 length equals 14 residues. V was clipped by 3 bases and J by 6 bases, with 11 bases between them. The CDR3 loop is CASSESGRSGELFF. DNA for the CDR3: TGTGCCAGCAGTGAGTCTGGGAGGTCCGGGGAGCTGTTTTTT.